One sample yielded the 28 T cell receptor beta chains listed below, sequenced in a study of tumor-infiltrating lymphocytes in primary liver carcinoma. The input was roughly 0.5 ug total RNA; TCR beta cDNA was made from it with a constant-region primer. Three nested multiplex PCR rounds, a slightly modified ARM-PCR method, built the TCR beta libraries. The opening two PCR rounds, about 10 cycles each, paired TRBV1-TRBV30 forward primers with a C-beta reverse primer. TCRdb reprocessed the multiplex PCR reads via MiXCR and lists one record per CDR3 protein. The table shows around 120,000 distinct CDR3 sequences, with 50% to 65% occurring only once. Co-extracting RNA and DNA was done with 20-30 mg of unsorted bulk tissue as input. What was sequenced was liver tumor tissue from sampling region 1. Subset here: tumor region T1, superior pole. Receptors originate from a woman aged 60-70 years with primary liver carcinoma and hepatitis B virus infection.

The table lists this clonotype with a few counts. J is TRBJ2-7 and V is TRBV2; 14 bases fit TRBD2. Germline V gene lookup returns CDR1 SNHLY and CDR2 FYNNEI. Trimming cost V 10 bases and J 5 bases; bases outside gene matches: 7. CDR3 length: 14 amino acids. CDR3 in amino acids: CATIKGLAGDEQYF. The CDR3, as DNA: TGTGCCACCATAAAGGGACTAGCGGGAGACGAGCAGTACTTC.

Note on this clonotype: The CDR3 carries no conserved terminal phenylalanine or tryptophan, so it likely arises from a read error. The rearrangement joins TRBV28 to TRBJ2-1; TRBD2 is a possible D gene (5 bases). V was shortened by 6 bases and J by 6 bases, with 15 bases between the two germline ends. The V gene's germline CDR1 is MDHEN and CDR2 SYDVKM. CDR3 length: 14 residues. CDR3: CASRRSGALNEQFL. For the CDR3, the DNA is TGTGCCAGCAGGCGCAGCGGAGCCCTCAATGAGCAGTTCCTC.

This clonotype was observed a handful of times. A read error may produce the germline difference seen at one junction end. The chain is built from TRBV11-3 and TRBJ2-7, with 10 bases fitting TRBD1. Germline V gives CDR1 SGHNT, CDR2 YENEEA. CDR3 size: 16 residues. The CDR3 spells CASSLERTGGNYEQYF. In nucleotides, the CDR3 is TGTGCCAGCAGTTTAGAGCGGACAGGGGGTAACTACGAGCAGTACTTC.

This clonotype occurred once. A read error may be the cause here, since a much bigger clone is one base away. The chain has TRBV30 and TRBJ2-5, with D uncertain. CDR3 length: 11 residues. Germline assignment: CDR1 GTSNPN and CDR2 SVGIG (reference sequence). The DNA for the CDR3 is TGTGTCTGGAGTCCTCAAGAGACCCAGTACTTC. This sequence encodes CVWSPQETQYF.

Concerning this clonotype itself: The junction does not match germline at one end; this may be a read error. The V and J genes are TRBV12-3 or TRBV12-4 and TRBJ1-4, with 8 bases that match TRBD1. This CDR3 has 16 residues. CDR3 bases: TGTGCCAGCAGTTCGGGGGGATACGGGACAGGCGAAATACTGTTTTTT. Its translation: CASSSGGYGTGEILFF.

To note about this clonotype: At one end the junction does not follow the germline gene, possibly because of a read error. The chain is built from TRBV11-3 and TRBJ1-2; D unresolved. The CDR3 is 14 residues long. Per germline, CDR1 SGHNT and CDR2 YENEEA. CDR3 sequence: CACCLATVLDGYIF. The DNA for the CDR3 is TGTGCCTGCTGCTTAGCGACGGTTCTTGATGGCTACATCTTC. Variable domain in full (rest from reference TRBV11-3 and TRBJ1-2): EAGVVQSPRYKIIEKKQPVAFWCNPISGHNTLYWYLQNLGQGPELLIRYENEEAVDDSQLPKDRFSAERLKGVDSTLKIQPAELGDSAVYLCACCLATVLDGYIFGSGTRLTVV.

With regard to this clonotype: A much larger clonotype is one base distant, so this may be a read error. This chain uses TRBV4-2 with TRBJ2-2, with D uncertain. The CDR3 loop spans 14 amino acids. V was clipped by 3 bases and J by 6 bases, with 11 bases between them. The germline CDR1 and CDR2 sequences are LGHNA and YNFKEQ. Here the CDR3 reads CASSQGKGAGELFF. In nucleotides, the CDR3 is TGTGCCAGCAGCCAGGGAAAGGGCGCCGGGGAGCTGTTTTTT.

As for this clonotype: A much larger clone lies one base from this, so it may be a read error. Given the absence of the conserved phenylalanine or tryptophan at the CDR3 end, a read error is likely. This chain links TRBV6-1 with TRBJ2-7; D is possibly TRBD1 or TRBD2 (5 bases each). The CDR3 loop spans 13 amino acids. The germline V gene encodes CDR1 MNHNS and CDR2 SASEGT. V lost 7 bases, J lost 7 bases, and 17 bases lay in between. CDR3 DNA: TGTGCCAGCACACAGGACTTTCAAGGGGAGCAGTACTTA. Protein: CASTQDFQGEQYL.

By proportion, this clonotype is medium-sized. J is TRBJ2-7 and V is TRBV11-3, with D perhaps assigned TRBD1 or TRBD2 (5 bases each). Looked up from germline, CDR1 is SGHNT and CDR2 is YENEEA. The V gene lost 5 bases and the J gene lost 4 bases, with 21 bases spanning the gap. This CDR3 is built from 16 residues. The CDR3 region is CASSPNRGLSDYEQYF. The CDR3 nucleotides are TGTGCCAGCAGCCCGAACCGGGGCTTATCCGATTACGAGCAGTACTTC.

A word on this clonotype: Germline is not matched at one junction end, which may reflect a read error. The chain carries TRBV11-2 and TRBJ2-1; 12 bases fit TRBD2. The CDR3 extends over 18 amino acids. The V gene's germline CDR1 is SGHAT and CDR2 FQNNGV. The CDR3 region is CASSLRGLAGGPGDEQLF. The CDR3 region has the DNA TGTGCCAGCAGCTTAAGGGGCCTAGCGGGAGGGCCGGGGGATGAGCAGTTATTC. Complete variable domain (other parts from reference TRBV11-2 and TRBJ2-1): EAGVAQSPRYKIIEKRQSVAFWCNPISGHATLYWYQQILGQGPKLLIQFQNNGVVDDSQLPKDRFSAERLKGVDSTLKIQPAKLEDSAVYLCASSLRGLAGGPGDEQLFGPGTRLTVL.

To note about this clonotype: Its ends do not fully match the called genes, so a read error is possible. CDR3: CSVRTGDQTQHF. CDR3 nucleotide sequence: TGCAGCGTCCGGACAGGGGATCAGACCCAGCATTTT. The chain employs TRBV29-1 and TRBJ1-5, with 9 positions matching TRBD1. The CDR3 has 12 residues. Per germline, CDR1 SQVTM and CDR2 ANQGSEA.

The V and J genes are TRBV4-2 and TRBJ2-7; D may be TRBD2 (5 bases). The CDR3 runs 17 residues. The V end was cut by 4 bases, the J end by 2 bases, with 21 bases between. CDR1 LGHNA and CDR2 YNFKEQ come from the germline V gene. The CDR3 loop reads CASSRAHGNGVTYEQYF. The CDR3 DNA reads as TGTGCCAGCAGCCGAGCCCATGGTAACGGGGTAACCTACGAGCAGTACTTC.

The J gene is TRBJ1-1, the V gene TRBV2; 9 bases match TRBD1. Trimming removed 9 bases from V and 5 bases from J; junction bases left unmatched: 10. The length of the CDR3 is 14 residues. The germline gives CDR1 SNHLY, CDR2 FYNNEI. CDR3 in amino acids: CASKWTGDLTEAFF. The CDR3 region has the DNA TGTGCCAGTAAGTGGACAGGGGACTTGACTGAAGCTTTCTTT.

About this clonotype itself: A read error may be the cause here, since a much bigger clone is one base away. The V and J genes are TRBV29-1 and TRBJ2-1; D not certain. The CDR3 spans 14 residues. Germline CDR1 is SQVTM and CDR2 is ANQGSEA. Deletions cut 4 bases from V and 9 bases from J, with 19 bases between. The CDR3 DNA sequence: TGCAGCGTTGGTGGAGCGAGAGTGGTGCGTGAGCAGTTCTTC. This gives the protein CSVGGARVVREQFF.

Comment on this clonotype: The conserved phenylalanine or tryptophan normally closing the CDR3 is absent here, so this likely arose from a read error. The rearrangement links TRBV12-3 or TRBV12-4 to TRBJ2-1; 10 bases match TRBD2. This CDR3 spans 16 amino acids. The V and J ends lost 5 bases and 8 bases, in that order; junction bases with no gene match: 12. CDR3 residues: CASSVLAGGYAYEQFL. The CDR3 nucleotides are TGTGCCAGCAGTGTGTTAGCGGGAGGATATGCCTATGAGCAGTTCCTC.

The chain links TRBV28 to TRBJ2-7; D uncertain. This CDR3 spans 14 amino acids. Germline V gives CDR1 MDHEN, CDR2 SYDVKM. V shed 5 bases and J shed 0 bases, with 11 bases lying between them. The CDR3 DNA reads as TGTGCCAGCAGTCTACGAATGTACTCCTACGAGCAGTACTTC. Translating gives CASSLRMYSYEQYF. Together with reference TRBV28 and TRBJ2-7, the CDR3 gives the full variable domain: DVKVTQSSRYLVKRTGEKVFLECVQDMDHENMFWYRQDPGLGLRLIYFSYDVKMKEKGDIPEGYSVSREKKERFSLILESASTNQTSMYLCASSLRMYSYEQYFGPGTRLTVT.

This clonotype showed up just once. The junction differs from germline at one of its ends, possibly a read error. This sequence joins TRBV4-2 and TRBJ2-6; D ambiguous. Germline V gene data show CDR1 as LGHNA and CDR2 as YNFKEQ. The CDR3 has 14 residues. CDR3 loop: CASRDSSVANILTF. For the CDR3, the DNA is TGTGCCAGCCGCGACTCCTCTGTGGCCAACATCCTGACTTTC.

In the case of this clonotype: Its ends do not fully match the called genes, so a read error is possible. V usage is TRBV11-3 and J usage is TRBJ2-5; D tentatively fits TRBD1 or TRBD2 (5 bases each). Germline CDR1 and CDR2: SGHNT and YENEEA. This CDR3 contains 14 residues. As DNA, the CDR3 is TGTGCCACCAGCTTATTTAGGGACGGCGGGACCCAGTACTTC. It codes for CATSLFRDGGTQYF.

V gene TRBV5-1 combines with J gene TRBJ1-1; 7 positions agree with TRBD1. Germline-derived CDR1 and CDR2 are SGHRS and YFSETQ. The length of the CDR3 is 16 residues. V trimming: 0 bases; J trimming: 5 bases; junction bases outside the gene matches: 10. CDR3 region: CASSLAPDRWGTEAFF. CDR3 bases: TGCGCCAGCAGCTTGGCTCCGGACAGGTGGGGGACTGAAGCTTTCTTT. The full variable domain, with the rest looked up from reference TRBV5-1 and TRBJ1-1, is KAGVTQTPRYLIKTRGQQVTLSCSPISGHRSVSWYQQTPGQGLQFLFEYFSETQRNKGNFPGRFSGRQFSNSRSEMNVSTLELGDSALYLCASSLAPDRWGTEAFFGQGTRLTVV.

This clonotype was recorded at least ten times. V and J are TRBV6-5 and TRBJ1-4; D gene ambiguous. The CDR3 extends over 16 amino acids. Germline V CDR1 and CDR2: MNHEY, SVGAGI. V was clipped by 0 bases and J by 0 bases, with 8 bases between them. The CDR3 here is CASSYSGFSTNEKLFF. CDR3 nucleotide sequence: TGTGCCAGCAGTTACTCGGGGTTTTCAACTAATGAAAAACTGTTTTTT.

A note on this clonotype: At one of its ends the junction is not consistent with the germline gene, which may arise from a read error. In nucleotides, the CDR3 is TGTGCCTGCAGTTTTGACAGGGGCTATGGCTACACCTTC. As protein: CACSFDRGYGYTF. The V call is TRBV28, the J call TRBJ1-2; 8 nucleotides match TRBD1. This CDR3 contains 13 residues. Germline loops: CDR1 MDHEN, CDR2 SYDVKM.

This clonotype was counted ten times or more. The V call is TRBV6-6, the J call TRBJ2-1; 10 nucleotides agree with TRBD2. Per the germline V gene, CDR1 is MNHNY and CDR2 is SVGAGI (reference sequence). The CDR3 has 15 amino acids. The V segment lost 4 bases and the J segment 5 bases; nucleotides outside the gene matches: 5. CDR3 nucleotides: TGTGCCAGCAGTTCACCCGGGACTAGCGACAATGAGCAGTTCTTC. Amino acids: CASSSPGTSDNEQFF.

The genes are TRBV19 and TRBJ1-1; 7 bases are shared with TRBD1. Germline V gene sequence: CDR1 LNHDA, CDR2 SQIVND (reference sequence). V trimming: 7 bases; J trimming: 2 bases; junction bases outside the gene matches: 10. CDR3 length: 15 residues. CDR3 in DNA: TGTGCCAGTACCGGACCGGGACAGCTAAACACTGAAGCTTTCTTT. Amino acids: CASTGPGQLNTEAFF.

The chain couples TRBV7-8 to TRBJ2-7, with D perhaps matching TRBD1 (5 bases). The CDR3 runs to 16 residues. V was pared by 0 bases and J by 5 bases, with 17 bases between. CDR1 and CDR2 (germline): SGHVS, FQNEAQ. CDR3 residues: CASSLAPLVGQDEQYF. DNA for the CDR3: TGTGCCAGCAGCTTAGCCCCATTAGTGGGGCAGGACGAGCAGTACTTC.

This clonotype was detected many times. The rearrangement links TRBV11-2 to TRBJ1-2, with D unclear. V lost 1 base to trimming and J lost 4 bases, with 13 bases between them. The V gene's germline CDR1 is SGHAT and CDR2 FQNNGV. This CDR3 has 15 residues. CDR3 bases: TGTGCCAGCAGCTTAGGTTCGGGGTTAGGCTATGGCTACACCTTC. Its protein product is CASSLGSGLGYGYTF.

About this clonotype itself: Here the CDR3 omits its conserved ending phenylalanine or tryptophan, so a read error is the likely source. No DNA is shown, since the ends of the CDR3 on it are uncertain; the CDR3 is the one TCRdb lists. The chain links TRBV11-2 to TRBJ1-2; TRBD1, the table's D call, lacks a check against the DNA. Ends included, the CDR3 has 15 residues. CDR1 is SGHAT and CDR2 is FQNNGV in the germline V gene. The CDR3 region is CASSLDGDSEYGYAL.

The table lists this clonotype with many counts. The gene calls are TRBV6-5 and TRBJ2-2; 12 bases align to TRBD2. Per germline, CDR1 MNHEY and CDR2 SVGAGI. CDR3 size: 15 residues. Unmatched junction bases numbered 4, after V lost 6 bases and J lost 5 bases. The CDR3 spells CASSLLAGGTGELFF. In nucleotides, the CDR3 is TGTGCCAGCAGCCTACTAGCGGGAGGTACCGGGGAGCTGTTTTTT.

This clonotype showed up many times. Possible read error: a much larger clone is one base away. The chain joins TRBV11-2 to TRBJ2-5; the D gene is possibly TRBD1 (7 bases). Germline V lookup: CDR1 SGHAT, CDR2 FQNNGV. The length of the CDR3 is 14 residues. CDR3 DNA sequence: TGTGCCTGCAGCTTAGCGGAGGGGGCAGAGACCCAGTACTTC. Translating it yields CACSLAEGAETQYF.